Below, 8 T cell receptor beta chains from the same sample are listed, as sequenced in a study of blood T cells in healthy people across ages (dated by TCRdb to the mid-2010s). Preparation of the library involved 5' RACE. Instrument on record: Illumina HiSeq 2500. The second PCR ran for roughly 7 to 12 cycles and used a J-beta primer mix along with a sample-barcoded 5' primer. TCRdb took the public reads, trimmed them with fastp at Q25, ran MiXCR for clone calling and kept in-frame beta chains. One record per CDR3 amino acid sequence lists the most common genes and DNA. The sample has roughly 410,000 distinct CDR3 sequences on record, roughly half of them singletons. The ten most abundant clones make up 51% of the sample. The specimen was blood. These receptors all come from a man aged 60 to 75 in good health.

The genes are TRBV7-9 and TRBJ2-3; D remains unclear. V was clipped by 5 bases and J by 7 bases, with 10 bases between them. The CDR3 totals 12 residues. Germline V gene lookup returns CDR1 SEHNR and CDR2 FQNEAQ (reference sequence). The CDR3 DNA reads TGTGCCAGCAGCCTCCCCCTCAATACGCAGTATTTT. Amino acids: CASSLPLNTQYF.

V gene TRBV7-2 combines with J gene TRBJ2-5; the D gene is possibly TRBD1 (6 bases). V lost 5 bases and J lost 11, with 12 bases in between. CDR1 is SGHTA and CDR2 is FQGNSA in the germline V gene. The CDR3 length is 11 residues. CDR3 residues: CASSPRTEQYF. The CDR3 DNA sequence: TGTGCCAGCAGCCCCCGGACAGAGCAGTACTTC.

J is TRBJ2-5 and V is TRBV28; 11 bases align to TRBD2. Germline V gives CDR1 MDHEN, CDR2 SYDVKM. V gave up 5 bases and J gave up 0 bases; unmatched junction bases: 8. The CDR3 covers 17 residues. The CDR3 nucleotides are TGTGCCAGCAGTCCCCAACTAGCGGGGGCGTACCAAGAGACCCAGTACTTC. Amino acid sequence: CASSPQLAGAYQETQYF.

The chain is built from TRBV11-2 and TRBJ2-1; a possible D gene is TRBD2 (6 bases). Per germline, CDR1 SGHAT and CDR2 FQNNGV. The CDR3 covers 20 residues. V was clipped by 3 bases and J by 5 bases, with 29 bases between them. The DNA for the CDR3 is TGTGCCAGCAGCTTCCACCCACAGAGATTGCGGGGAGGTTCGAACAATGAGCAGTTCTTC. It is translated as CASSFHPQRLRGGSNNEQFF.

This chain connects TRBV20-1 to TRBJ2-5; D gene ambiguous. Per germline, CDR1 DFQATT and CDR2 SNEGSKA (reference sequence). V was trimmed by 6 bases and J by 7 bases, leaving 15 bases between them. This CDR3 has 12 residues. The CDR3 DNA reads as TGCAGTGCCCCGGCAGGCTCAGGGACCCAGTACTTC. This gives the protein CSAPAGSGTQYF.

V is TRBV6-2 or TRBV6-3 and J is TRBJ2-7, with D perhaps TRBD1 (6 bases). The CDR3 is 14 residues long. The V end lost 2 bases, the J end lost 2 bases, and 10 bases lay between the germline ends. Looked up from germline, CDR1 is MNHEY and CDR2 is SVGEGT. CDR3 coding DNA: TGTGCCAGCAGTTACGAGGACAGCCCCTACGAGCAGTACTTC. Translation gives CASSYEDSPYEQYF.

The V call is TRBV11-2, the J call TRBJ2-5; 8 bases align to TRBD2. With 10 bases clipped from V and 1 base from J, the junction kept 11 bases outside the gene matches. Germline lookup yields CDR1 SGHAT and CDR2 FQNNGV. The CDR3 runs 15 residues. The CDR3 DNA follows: TGTGCCACCCGGGAGGGCAGACTCTTCCAAGAGACCCAGTACTTC. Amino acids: CATREGRLFQETQYF.

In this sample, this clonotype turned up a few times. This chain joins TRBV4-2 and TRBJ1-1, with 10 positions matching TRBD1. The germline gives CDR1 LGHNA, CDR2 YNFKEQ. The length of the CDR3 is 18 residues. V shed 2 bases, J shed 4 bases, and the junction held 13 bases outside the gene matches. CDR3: CASSQLMGQGWVVTEAFF. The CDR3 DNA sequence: TGTGCCAGCAGCCAACTAATGGGACAGGGGTGGGTGGTCACTGAAGCTTTCTTT.